This T cell receptor beta chain was profiled in a study of tumor and adjacent non-tumor tissue in lung cancer. Study as a whole: Stage I to III disease affected 9 to 10 men and roughly 5 women aged about 31 to 80.

This sample's RNA came from whole unsorted tissue. More than 3 cm separated this lung sample from the edge of the tumor. This clonotype was detected many times. V was cut by 6 bases and J by 6 bases, with 14 bases left in between. The CDR3 has 13 amino acids. Germline assignment: CDR1 MDHEN and CDR2 SYDVKM. A modified ARM-PCR protocol with three rounds of nested PCR amplified TCRbeta. TCRdb ran MiXCR on the multiplex PCR reads and lists one entry per CDR3 protein. The table lists 48,000 or so distinct CDR3 sequences, 55% to 65% of them singletons. What was sequenced was distant non-tumor lung tissue. The chain carries TRBV28 and TRBJ1-2; D is unresolved. The sequence derives from a woman in her 70s with non-small cell lung cancer. CDR3 in amino acids: CASSFSVHNGYTF. CDR3 coding DNA: TGTGCCAGCAGCTTTAGCGTCCACAATGGCTACACCTTC.